This TCR beta chain was retrieved from a study of breast tumors, draining lymph nodes, adjacent tissues. Overall study findings and caveats: Tumor repertoires ranked between lymph nodes and nontumor tissue in diversity, with V and J gene preferences. The data were judged consistent with most tumor T cells coming from lymph node and expanding in tumor. The lymph node origin of tumor T cells was framed as consistent with a hypothesis, not demonstrated. Compared with basal-like, luminal-like tumors shared significantly more repertoire with nontumor tissue.

Between the trimmed V and J ends, which lost 5 bases and 4 bases, there was a span of 12 bases. CDR3 length: 14 residues. Germline assignment: CDR1 KGHDR and CDR2 SFDVKD. TCRdb recomputed calls from the multiplex PCR reads with MiXCR, one row per CDR3 protein. Of 150,000 or so distinct CDR3 sequences in the sample, more than 25% were seen once. Breast cancer patients provided tissue from their axillary draining lymph nodes. A remark on this clonotype: Antigen unknown.

Sequencing input: axillary lymph node tissue. The chain carries TRBV24-1 and TRBJ2-3, with a weak D call TRBD2 (5 bases). The TCR originated in a female donor with breast cancer. Some clones in this sample may be carry-over from other donors' samples. The CDR3 DNA sequence: TGTGCCACCAGTGCTTATTTCGGGGCAGATACGCAGTATTTT. Translating gives CATSAYFGADTQYF.